The clone carrying this T cell receptor beta chain was counted a few times. TCRdb reanalysed the RT-PCR reads using MiXCR and keeps one entry per CDR3 protein. The top ten clones hold about 3.9% of a sample with about 680,000 distinct CDR3 sequences, 11% to 15% of them seen once. V was cut by 6 bases and J by 4 bases, with 25 bases left in between. The germline V gene has CDR1 DFQATT and CDR2 SNEGSKA (reference sequence). The CDR3 runs 16 residues. The TCR comes from a female donor in good health, serving as a healthy control. The sample consisted of memory CD4+ T cells from blood. The rearrangement joins TRBV20-1 to TRBJ2-7; weak D call: TRBD2 (6 bases). The DNA for the CDR3 is TGCAGTGCCAGACAGATCTACGGGACTGTCAATTACGAGCAGTACTTC. This codes for CSARQIYGTVNYEQYF.